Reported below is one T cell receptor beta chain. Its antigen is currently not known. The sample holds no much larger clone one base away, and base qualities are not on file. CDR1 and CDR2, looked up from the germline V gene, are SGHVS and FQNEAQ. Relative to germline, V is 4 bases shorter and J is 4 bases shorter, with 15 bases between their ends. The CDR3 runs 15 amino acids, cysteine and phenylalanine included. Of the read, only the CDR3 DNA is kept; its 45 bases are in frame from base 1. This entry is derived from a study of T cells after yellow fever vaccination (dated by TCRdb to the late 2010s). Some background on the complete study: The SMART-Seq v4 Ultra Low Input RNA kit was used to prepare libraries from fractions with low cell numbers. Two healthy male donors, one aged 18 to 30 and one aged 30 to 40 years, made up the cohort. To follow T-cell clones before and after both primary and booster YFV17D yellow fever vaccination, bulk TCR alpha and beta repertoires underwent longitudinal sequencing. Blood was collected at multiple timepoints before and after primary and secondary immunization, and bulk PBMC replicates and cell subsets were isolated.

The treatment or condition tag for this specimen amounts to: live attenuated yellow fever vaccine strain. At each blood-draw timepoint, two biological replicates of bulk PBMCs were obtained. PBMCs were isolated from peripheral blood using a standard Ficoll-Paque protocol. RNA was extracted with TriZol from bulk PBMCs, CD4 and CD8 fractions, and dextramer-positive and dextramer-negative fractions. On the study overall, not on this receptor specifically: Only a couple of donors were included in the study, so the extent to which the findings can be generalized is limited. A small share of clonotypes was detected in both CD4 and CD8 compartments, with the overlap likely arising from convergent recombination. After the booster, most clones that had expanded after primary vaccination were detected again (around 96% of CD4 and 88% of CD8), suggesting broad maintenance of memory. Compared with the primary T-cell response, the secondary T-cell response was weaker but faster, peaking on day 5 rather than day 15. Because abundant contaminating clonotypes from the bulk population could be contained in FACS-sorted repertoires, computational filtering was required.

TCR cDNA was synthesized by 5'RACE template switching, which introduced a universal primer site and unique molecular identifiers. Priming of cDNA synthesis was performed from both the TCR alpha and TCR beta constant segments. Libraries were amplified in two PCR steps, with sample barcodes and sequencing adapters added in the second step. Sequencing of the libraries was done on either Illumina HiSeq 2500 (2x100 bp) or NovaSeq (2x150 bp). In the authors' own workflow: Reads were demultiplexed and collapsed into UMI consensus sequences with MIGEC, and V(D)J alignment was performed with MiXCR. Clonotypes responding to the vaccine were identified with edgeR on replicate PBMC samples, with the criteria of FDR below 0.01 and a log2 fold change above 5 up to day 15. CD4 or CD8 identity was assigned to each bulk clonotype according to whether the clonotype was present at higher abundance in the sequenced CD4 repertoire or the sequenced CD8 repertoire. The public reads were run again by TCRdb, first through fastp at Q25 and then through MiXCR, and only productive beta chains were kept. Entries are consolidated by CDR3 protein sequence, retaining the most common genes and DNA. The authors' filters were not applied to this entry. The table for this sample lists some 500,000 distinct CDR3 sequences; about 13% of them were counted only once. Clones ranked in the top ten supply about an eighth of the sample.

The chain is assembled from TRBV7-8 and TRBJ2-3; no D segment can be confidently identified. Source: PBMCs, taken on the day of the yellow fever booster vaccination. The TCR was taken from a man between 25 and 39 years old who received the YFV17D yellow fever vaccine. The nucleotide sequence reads TGTGCCAGCAGCTCTTCGTGGAGAACCCCAGATACGCAGTATTTT. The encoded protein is CASSSSWRTPDTQYF.